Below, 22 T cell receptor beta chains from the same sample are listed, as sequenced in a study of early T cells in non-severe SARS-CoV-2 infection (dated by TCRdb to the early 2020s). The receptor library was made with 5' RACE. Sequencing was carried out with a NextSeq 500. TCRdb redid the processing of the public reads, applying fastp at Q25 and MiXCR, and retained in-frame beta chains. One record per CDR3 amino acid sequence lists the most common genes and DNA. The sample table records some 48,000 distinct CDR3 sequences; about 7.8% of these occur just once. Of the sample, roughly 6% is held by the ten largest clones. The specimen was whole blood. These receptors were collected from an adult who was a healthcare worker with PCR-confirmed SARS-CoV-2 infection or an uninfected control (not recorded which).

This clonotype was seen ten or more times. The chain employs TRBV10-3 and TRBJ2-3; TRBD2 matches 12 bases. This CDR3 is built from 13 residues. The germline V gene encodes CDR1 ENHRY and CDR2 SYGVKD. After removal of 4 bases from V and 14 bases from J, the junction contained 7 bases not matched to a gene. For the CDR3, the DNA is TGTGCCATCAGTGGTCTAGCGGGGGGGCCACCGTATTTT. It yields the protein CAISGLAGGPPYF.

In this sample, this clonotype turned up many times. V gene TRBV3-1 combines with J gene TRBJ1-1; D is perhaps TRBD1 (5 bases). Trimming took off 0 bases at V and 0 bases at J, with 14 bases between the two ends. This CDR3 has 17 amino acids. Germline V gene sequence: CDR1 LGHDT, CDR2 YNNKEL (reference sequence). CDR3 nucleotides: TGTGCCAGCAGCCAAGATCTCGGTTCAGGGTTGAACACTGAAGCTTTCTTT. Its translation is CASSQDLGSGLNTEAFF.

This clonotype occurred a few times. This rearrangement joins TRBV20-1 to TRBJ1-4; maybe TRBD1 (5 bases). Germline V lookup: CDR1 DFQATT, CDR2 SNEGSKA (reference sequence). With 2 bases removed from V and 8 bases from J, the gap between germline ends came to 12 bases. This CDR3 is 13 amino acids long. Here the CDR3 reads CSARRDRGEKLFF. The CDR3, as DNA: TGCAGTGCTAGAAGGGACCGCGGGGAAAAACTGTTTTTT.

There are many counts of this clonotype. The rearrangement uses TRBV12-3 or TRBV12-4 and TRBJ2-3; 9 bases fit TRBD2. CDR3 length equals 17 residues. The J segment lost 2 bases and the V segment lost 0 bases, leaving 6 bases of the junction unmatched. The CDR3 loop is CASSLALAGVTTDTQYF. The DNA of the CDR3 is TGTGCCAGCAGTTTAGCTTTAGCGGGGGTTACCACAGATACGCAGTATTTT.

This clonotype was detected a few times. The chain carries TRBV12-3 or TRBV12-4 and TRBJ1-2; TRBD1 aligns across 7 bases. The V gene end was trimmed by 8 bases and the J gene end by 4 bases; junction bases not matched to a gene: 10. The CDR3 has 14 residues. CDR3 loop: CASGQQGRSYGYTF. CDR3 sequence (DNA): TGTGCCAGCGGCCAACAGGGGAGAAGCTATGGCTACACCTTC.

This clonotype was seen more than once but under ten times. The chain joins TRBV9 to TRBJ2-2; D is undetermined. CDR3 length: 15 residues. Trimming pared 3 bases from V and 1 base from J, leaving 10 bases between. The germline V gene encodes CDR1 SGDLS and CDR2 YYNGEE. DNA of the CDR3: TGTGCCAGCAGCGAACTGGGCTTGAACACCGGGGAGCTGTTTTTT. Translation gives CASSELGLNTGELFF.

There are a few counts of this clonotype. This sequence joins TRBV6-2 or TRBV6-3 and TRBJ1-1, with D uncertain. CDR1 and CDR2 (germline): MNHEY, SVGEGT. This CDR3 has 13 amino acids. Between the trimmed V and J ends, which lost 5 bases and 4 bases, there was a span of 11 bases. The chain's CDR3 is CASSRPVVTEAFF. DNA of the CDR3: TGTGCCAGCAGTCGTCCAGTGGTCACTGAAGCTTTCTTT.

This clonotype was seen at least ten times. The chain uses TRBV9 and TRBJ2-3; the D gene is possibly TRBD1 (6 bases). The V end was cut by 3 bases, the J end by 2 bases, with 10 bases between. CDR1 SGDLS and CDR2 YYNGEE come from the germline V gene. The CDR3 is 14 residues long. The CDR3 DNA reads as TGTGCCAGCAGCGGGGGGCGGATCACAGATACGCAGTATTTT. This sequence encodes CASSGGRITDTQYF.

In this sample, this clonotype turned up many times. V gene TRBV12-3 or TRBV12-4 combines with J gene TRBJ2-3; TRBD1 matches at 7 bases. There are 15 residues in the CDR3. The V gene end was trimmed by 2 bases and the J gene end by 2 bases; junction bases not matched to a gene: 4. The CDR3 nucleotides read TGTGCCAGCAGTTTACAGGGACAGACCACAGATACGCAGTATTTT. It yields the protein CASSLQGQTTDTQYF.

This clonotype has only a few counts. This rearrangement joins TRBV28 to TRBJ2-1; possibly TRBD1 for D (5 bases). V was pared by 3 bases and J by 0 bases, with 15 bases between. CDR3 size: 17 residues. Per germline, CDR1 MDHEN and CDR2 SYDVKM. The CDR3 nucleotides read TGTGCCAGCAGTTTTAGTAGGGGCCTAAGCTCCTACAATGAGCAGTTCTTC. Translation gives CASSFSRGLSSYNEQFF.

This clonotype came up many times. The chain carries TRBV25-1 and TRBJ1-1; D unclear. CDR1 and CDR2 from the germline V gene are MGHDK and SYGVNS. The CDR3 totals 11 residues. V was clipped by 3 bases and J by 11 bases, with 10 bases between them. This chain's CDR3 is CASSEHGVAFF. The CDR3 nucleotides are TGTGCCAGCAGTGAGCATGGGGTGGCTTTCTTT.

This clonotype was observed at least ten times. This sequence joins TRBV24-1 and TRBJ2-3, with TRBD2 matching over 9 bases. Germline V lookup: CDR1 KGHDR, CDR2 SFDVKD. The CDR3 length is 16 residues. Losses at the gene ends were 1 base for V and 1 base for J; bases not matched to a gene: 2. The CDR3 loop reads CATSDFWTSGTDTQYF. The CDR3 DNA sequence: TGTGCCACCAGTGATTTTTGGACTAGCGGCACAGATACGCAGTATTTT.

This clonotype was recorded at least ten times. CDR3 in amino acids: CASSVAGGSYNEQFF. In DNA, the CDR3 is TGTGCTAGCTCTGTGGCGGGGGGCTCCTACAATGAGCAGTTCTTC. The V call is TRBV12-3 or TRBV12-4, the J call TRBJ2-1, with 8 nucleotides matching TRBD2. The CDR3 is made up of 15 amino acids.

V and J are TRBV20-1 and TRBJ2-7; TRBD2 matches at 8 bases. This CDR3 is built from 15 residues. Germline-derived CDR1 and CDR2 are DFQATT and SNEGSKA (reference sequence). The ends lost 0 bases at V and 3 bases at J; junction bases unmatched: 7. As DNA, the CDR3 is TGCAGTGCTAGAGATCTTCCAGCGGGGGACTACGAGCAGTACTTC. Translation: CSARDLPAGDYEQYF.

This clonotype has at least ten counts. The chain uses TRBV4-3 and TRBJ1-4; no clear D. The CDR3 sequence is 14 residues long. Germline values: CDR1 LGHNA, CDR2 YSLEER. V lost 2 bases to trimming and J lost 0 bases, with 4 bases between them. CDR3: CASSQWTTNEKLFF. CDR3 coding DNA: TGCGCCAGCAGCCAATGGACAACTAATGAAAAACTGTTTTTT.

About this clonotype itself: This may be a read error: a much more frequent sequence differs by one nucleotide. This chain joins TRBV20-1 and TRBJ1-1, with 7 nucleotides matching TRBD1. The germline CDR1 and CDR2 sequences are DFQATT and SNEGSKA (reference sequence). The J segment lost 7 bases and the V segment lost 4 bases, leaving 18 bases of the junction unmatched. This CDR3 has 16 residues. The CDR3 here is CSATARKTTGSIEAFF. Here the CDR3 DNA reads TGCAGTGCTACCGCCCGGAAAACGACAGGGAGCATTGAAGCTTTCTTT.

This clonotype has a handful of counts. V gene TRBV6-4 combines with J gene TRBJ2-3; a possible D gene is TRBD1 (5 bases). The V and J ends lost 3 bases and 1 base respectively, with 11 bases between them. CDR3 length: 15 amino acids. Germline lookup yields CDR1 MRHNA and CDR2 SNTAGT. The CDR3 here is CASSEGFRGTDTQYF. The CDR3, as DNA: TGTGCCAGCAGTGAAGGTTTCAGGGGCACAGATACGCAGTATTTT.

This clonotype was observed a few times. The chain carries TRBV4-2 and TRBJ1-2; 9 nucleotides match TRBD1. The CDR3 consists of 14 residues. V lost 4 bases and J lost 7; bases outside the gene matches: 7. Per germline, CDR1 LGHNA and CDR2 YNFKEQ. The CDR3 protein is CASSPNRGRLGYTF. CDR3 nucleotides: TGTGCCAGCAGCCCGAACAGGGGGCGTCTTGGCTACACCTTC.

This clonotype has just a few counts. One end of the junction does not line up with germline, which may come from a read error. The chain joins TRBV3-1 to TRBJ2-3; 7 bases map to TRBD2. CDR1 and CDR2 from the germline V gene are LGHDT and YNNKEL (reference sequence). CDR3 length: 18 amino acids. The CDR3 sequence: CVSSQSRLAARGVDTQYF. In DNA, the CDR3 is TGTGTCAGCAGCCAATCCCGCCTAGCGGCCCGCGGGGTGGATACGCAGTATTTT.

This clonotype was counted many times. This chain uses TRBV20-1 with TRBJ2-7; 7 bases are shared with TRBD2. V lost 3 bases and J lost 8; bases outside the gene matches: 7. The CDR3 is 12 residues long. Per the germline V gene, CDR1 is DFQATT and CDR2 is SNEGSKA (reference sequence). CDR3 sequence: CSASWGGSKQYF. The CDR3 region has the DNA TGCAGTGCTAGTTGGGGGGGGAGCAAGCAGTACTTC.

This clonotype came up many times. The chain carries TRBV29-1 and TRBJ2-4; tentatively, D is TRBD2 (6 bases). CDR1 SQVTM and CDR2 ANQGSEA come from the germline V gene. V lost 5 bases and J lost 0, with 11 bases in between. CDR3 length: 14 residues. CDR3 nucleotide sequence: TGCAGCGTTCGGGGGAAACTAGCCAAAAACATTCAGTACTTC. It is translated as CSVRGKLAKNIQYF.

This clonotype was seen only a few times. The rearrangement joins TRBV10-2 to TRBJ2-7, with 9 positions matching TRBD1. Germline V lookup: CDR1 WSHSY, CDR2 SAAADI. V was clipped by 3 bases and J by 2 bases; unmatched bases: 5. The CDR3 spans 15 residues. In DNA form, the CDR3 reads TGCGCCAGCAGTGAAGTGGACAGGGGTCCCTACGAGCAGTACTTC. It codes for CASSEVDRGPYEQYF.